This passage covers 17 T cell receptor beta chains from one sample sequenced in a study of cytomegalovirus exposure and HLA in healthy donors. It was with 60 Vbeta and 13 Jbeta primers that the PCR ran. Assay used: immunoSEQ multiplex PCR; TCRdb lists only in-frame clones, some missing. The table shows over 150,000 clones, with about two thirds occurring only once. Material for sequencing was PBMCs. These receptors were taken from a woman in her 30s in good health and CMV-seronegative.

This chain connects TRBV5-4 to TRBJ2-6; TRBD2 agrees at 9 bases. The ends lost 0 bases at V and 4 bases at J; junction bases unmatched: 5. The germline gives CDR1 SGHNT, CDR2 YYREEE (reference sequence). This CDR3 contains 17 residues. The CDR3 loop is CASSLGSGGRGANVLTF. The DNA for the CDR3 is TGTGCCAGCAGCTTGGGAAGCGGGGGGAGAGGGGCCAACGTCCTGACTTTC.

The J gene is TRBJ1-1, the V gene TRBV5-4, with D possibly TRBD1 on 5 matching bases. Trimming pared 4 bases from V and 4 bases from J, leaving 11 bases between. The germline V gene encodes CDR1 SGHNT and CDR2 YYREEE (reference sequence). The CDR3 is 13 residues long. CDR3 DNA sequence: TGTGCCAGCAGCCCCCCCCAGGGCACTGAAGCTTTCTTT. Its protein product is CASSPPQGTEAFF. The complete variable domain, with remaining parts taken from reference TRBV5-4 and TRBJ1-1, reads ETGVTQSPTHLIKTRGQQVTLRCSSQSGHNTVSWYQQALGQGPQFIFQYYREEENGRGNFPPRFSGLQFPNYSSELNVNALELDDSALYLCASSPPQGTEAFFGQGTRLTVV.

This clone was counted between two and nine times. The V gene is TRBV28, the J gene TRBJ2-7; no firm D call. The germline V gene encodes CDR1 MDHEN and CDR2 SYDVKM. This CDR3 region has 11 residues. V gave up 6 bases and J gave up 4 bases, with 7 bases separating them. The CDR3 region is CASSYEYEQYF. CDR3 in DNA: TGTGCCAGCAGCTATGAATACGAGCAGTACTTC.

The chain employs TRBV19 and TRBJ2-1; D might be TRBD2 (5 bases). The length of the CDR3 is 14 residues. Trimming pared 1 base from V and 6 bases from J, leaving 10 bases between. Germline V gene sequence: CDR1 LNHDA, CDR2 SQIVND (reference sequence). Written as DNA, the CDR3 is TGTGCCAGTAGTATAGGGCGGGCTCTCAATGAGCAGTTCTTC. Translated, it gives CASSIGRALNEQFF.

The CDR3 DNA follows: TGTGCCAGCAGCCAACTGAGGGCTGACAATCAGCCCCAGCATTTT. This codes for CASSQLRADNQPQHF. V gene TRBV9 combines with J gene TRBJ1-5; D remains unclear. There are 15 residues in the CDR3. Per germline, CDR1 SGDLS and CDR2 YYNGEE. Trimming took off 4 bases at V and 3 bases at J, with 14 bases between the two ends.

The genes are TRBV5-1 and TRBJ1-3, with 7 bases lining up with TRBD1. J was trimmed by 11 bases and V by 3 bases; bases with no gene match: 5. This CDR3 comprises 12 residues. Germline loops: CDR1 SGHRS, CDR2 YFSETQ. The chain's CDR3 is CASSYETGAIYF. For the CDR3, the DNA is TGCGCCAGCAGCTACGAAACAGGGGCCATATATTTT.

This chain joins TRBV28 and TRBJ2-7; 13 bases are a match to TRBD2. This CDR3 contains 17 residues. V lost 1 base and J lost 4; bases outside the gene matches: 7. Germline V CDR1 and CDR2: MDHEN, SYDVKM. The CDR3 region is CASSLSHGTSGKYEQYF. DNA for the CDR3: TGTGCCAGCAGTTTATCCCATGGGACTAGCGGGAAGTACGAGCAGTACTTC.

The V gene is TRBV2, the J gene TRBJ1-2, with TRBD1 as a possible D gene (5 bases). This CDR3 has 13 residues. The V and J ends lost 8 bases and 4 bases respectively, with 14 bases between them. Germline V gene lookup returns CDR1 SNHLY and CDR2 FYNNEI. The CDR3 DNA is TGTGCCAGCGCGGAGGGACCCAGCTATGGCTACACCTTC. Protein: CASAEGPSYGYTF.

The chain joins TRBV5-4 to TRBJ2-5; 9 bases are a match to TRBD2. The assigned J gene may be wrong: the sequence end matches TRBJ2-7 better. Germline V lookup: CDR1 SGHNT, CDR2 YYREEE (reference sequence). CDR3 length: 14 residues. CDR3 DNA: TGTGCCAGCAGCCGTGAATGGACTAGCGTCGAGCAGTACTTC. Protein: CASSREWTSVEQYF.

Here the CDR3 reads CSVEKGQNTEAFF. The DNA of the CDR3 is TGCAGCGTTGAAAAGGGGCAGAACACTGAAGCTTTCTTT. V gene TRBV29-1 combines with J gene TRBJ1-1; D possibly corresponds to TRBD1 (5 bases). This CDR3 is 13 amino acids long. Germline values: CDR1 SQVTM, CDR2 ANQGSEA. V lost 2 bases and J lost 1, with 8 bases in between.

This clone has just one count. The chain combines TRBV11-3 with TRBJ2-1, with 9 bases fitting TRBD2. J gave up 6 bases and V 3 bases, and 3 bases lay outside the gene matches. The CDR3 runs 14 residues. CDR1 and CDR2 from the germline V gene are SGHNT and YENEEA. The CDR3 loop reads CASSFLAGTNEQFF. The DNA for the CDR3 is TGTGCCAGCAGCTTTCTAGCGGGGACCAATGAGCAGTTCTTC. Supplemented by reference TRBV11-3 and TRBJ2-1, the full variable domain reads EAGVVQSPRYKIIEKKQPVAFWCNPISGHNTLYWYLQNLGQGPELLIRYENEEAVDDSQLPKDRFSAERLKGVDSTLKIQPAELGDSAVYLCASSFLAGTNEQFFGPGTRLTVL.

The V gene is TRBV6-1, the J gene TRBJ1-2; no firm D call. This CDR3 has 14 residues. The V gene's germline CDR1 is MNHNS and CDR2 SASEGT. V shed 6 bases and J shed 2 bases, with 13 bases lying between them. The CDR3 here is CASSPNPGNYGYTF. In DNA form, the CDR3 reads TGTGCCAGCAGCCCGAACCCCGGGAACTATGGCTACACCTTC.

The gene calls are TRBV2 and TRBJ1-1; D is perhaps TRBD1 (5 bases). The CDR3 contains 14 residues. Trimming shortened V by 2 bases and J by 1 base, and 8 bases separated the two germline ends. Germline V lookup: CDR1 SNHLY, CDR2 FYNNEI. The CDR3 spells CASSEMGGNTEAFF. The CDR3 nucleotides read TGTGCCAGCAGTGAAATGGGGGGGAACACTGAAGCTTTCTTT.

This sequence joins TRBV14 and TRBJ2-3; 12 nucleotides agree with TRBD2. Germline V gives CDR1 SGHDN, CDR2 FVKESK. Trimming removed 1 base from V and 2 bases from J; junction bases left unmatched: 7. The CDR3 is made up of 18 amino acids. Written as DNA, the CDR3 is TGTGCCAGCAGCCAAGGGACTAGCGGGACATGGTTCACAGATACGCAGTATTTT. Translating gives CASSQGTSGTWFTDTQYF.

The chain links TRBV10-3 to TRBJ1-1; D perhaps matches TRBD1 (5 bases). The CDR3 has 12 amino acids. Germline CDR1 reads ENHRY; CDR2 reads SYGVKD. Between the trimmed V and J ends, which lost 6 bases and 5 bases, there was a span of 10 bases. CDR3 in DNA: TGTGCCATCAGGACAGACAGTACTGAAGCTTTCTTT. Translated: CAIRTDSTEAFF.

V is TRBV19 and J is TRBJ2-3; TRBD2 agrees at 8 bases. V lost 0 bases, J lost 1 base, and 15 bases stayed unmatched. The CDR3 runs to 20 residues. The germline CDR1 and CDR2 sequences are LNHDA and SQIVND (reference sequence). CDR3 sequence: CASSIDMPGTRLTRTDTQYF. CDR3 DNA: TGTGCCAGTAGTATAGATATGCCCGGGACTAGATTGACTCGCACAGATACGCAGTATTTT.

Written as DNA, the CDR3 is TGCGCCAGCAGCCAAGTTCTAGCGCGGGGGGAGGGGGACATTCAGTACTTC. Residues: CASSQVLARGEGDIQYF. The rearrangement joins TRBV4-1 to TRBJ2-4; 8 bases align to TRBD2. V gave up 1 base and J gave up 8 bases; unmatched junction bases: 13. CDR3 size: 17 residues. CDR1 and CDR2 from the germline V gene are MGHRA and YSYEKL.